The T cell receptor (beta chain) under discussion was sequenced for a study of blood T cell repertoires in COVID-19. Study-level background: There were acute and convalescent COVID-19 samples, and they came from the United States, Italy and Spain.

The CDR3 extends over 14 amino acids. Germline loops: CDR1 MGHRA, CDR2 YSYEKL. V dropped 6 bases and J dropped 1 base, with 10 bases sitting between them. Per the original methods: Amplification with reference gene primers provided the estimates of nucleated cell counts. TCRdb's copy holds only in-frame clones and misses some; the assay was immunoSEQ multiplex PCR. V and J calls and clone size are copied from that table; D and trimming were computed from the DNA. The repertoire holds 190,000 or so clones, with roughly 90% as singletons. V usage is TRBV4-1 and J usage is TRBJ1-5; D might be TRBD1 (5 bases). Source material: PBMCs or T cells enriched from blood (not recorded which). This sequence originates from a woman in her thirties who had recovered from COVID-19. The CDR3: CASRRTWSNQPQHF. The CDR3 region has the DNA TGCGCCAGCAGACGGACATGGAGCAATCAGCCCCAGCATTTT.